This T cell receptor beta chain was found in a study of spatial heterogeneity in lung cancer. Trimming shortened V by 6 bases and J by 2 bases, and 19 bases separated the two germline ends. CDR1 and CDR2 (germline): SGHTA, FQGNSA. This CDR3 has 16 residues. Indicated time point: blood at routine non-recurrence follow-up after resection. TCRdb passed the 5' RACE reads through MiXCR, listing each CDR3 protein once. The table includes about 94,000 distinct CDR3 sequences, roughly a fifth detected once. The clonotype was recovered from a male donor with early-stage non-small cell lung cancer. This specimen was PBMCs, taken at follow-up. The chain recombines TRBV7-2 with TRBJ2-5; D possibly corresponds to TRBD2 (6 bases). CDR3 bases: TGTGCCAGCAGTTGGGACGCACCTCGGGGGCAAGAGACCCAGTACTTC. Its translation is CASSWDAPRGQETQYF.